This T cell receptor beta chain derives from a study of radiotherapy plus CTLA-4 blockade in lung cancer. For the study at large: Objective responses were documented in roughly 20% of patients, with disease control in roughly 30%.

As for this clone: Its antigen remains unknown.

Profiled with immunoSEQ multiplex PCR; TCRdb holds only in-frame clones, not every one. The sample has approximately 50,000 clones; roughly two thirds are singletons. Study outcomes and limitations: The authors reported that early blood T cell clone dynamics, with interferon-beta, best predicted response. Subsequent to radiotherapy plus ipilimumab, tumor-derived TCR clones underwent expansion in blood.

This receptor was obtained from a human donor with non-small cell lung cancer who had a complete response to radiotherapy plus ipilimumab. This sample comprised peripheral blood, obtained from a patient treated with radiotherapy plus ipilimumab.

The CDR3 region has the DNA TGTGCCTGGAACAGCCGGGGTCGGGACACTGAAGCTTTCTTT. Amino acid sequence: CAWNSRGRDTEAFF. The V and J genes are TRBV30 and TRBJ1-1; D uncertain. The CDR3 totals 14 residues. In germline, CDR1 is GTSNPN, CDR2 SVGIG (reference sequence). V lost 4 bases and J lost 3, with 15 bases in between.